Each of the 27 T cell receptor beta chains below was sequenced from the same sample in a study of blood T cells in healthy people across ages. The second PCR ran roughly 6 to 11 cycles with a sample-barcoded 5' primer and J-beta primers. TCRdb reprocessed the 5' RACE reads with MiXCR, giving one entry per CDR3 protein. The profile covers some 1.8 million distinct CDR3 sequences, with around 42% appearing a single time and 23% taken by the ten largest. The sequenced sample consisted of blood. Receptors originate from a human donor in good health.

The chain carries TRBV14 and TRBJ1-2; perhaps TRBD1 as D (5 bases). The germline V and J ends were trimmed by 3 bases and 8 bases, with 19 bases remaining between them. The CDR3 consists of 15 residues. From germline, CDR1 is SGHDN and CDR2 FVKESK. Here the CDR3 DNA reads TGTGCCAGCAGCCAGGTCAGGAGTGGGGGTGAAGGCTACACCTTC. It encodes CASSQVRSGGEGYTF.

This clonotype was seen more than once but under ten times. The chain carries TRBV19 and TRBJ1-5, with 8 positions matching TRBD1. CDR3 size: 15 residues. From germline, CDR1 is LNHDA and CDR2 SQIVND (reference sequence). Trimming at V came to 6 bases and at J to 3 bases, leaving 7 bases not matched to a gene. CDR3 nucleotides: TGTGCCAGTAGCAATGGACAGGGTACCAATCAGCCCCAGCATTTT. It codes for CASSNGQGTNQPQHF. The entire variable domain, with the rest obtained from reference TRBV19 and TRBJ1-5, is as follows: DGGITQSPKYLFRKEGQNVTLSCEQNLNHDAMYWYRQDPGQGLRLIYYSQIVNDFQKGDIAEGYSVSREKKESFPLTVTSAQKNPTAFYLCASSNGQGTNQPQHFGDGTRLSIL.

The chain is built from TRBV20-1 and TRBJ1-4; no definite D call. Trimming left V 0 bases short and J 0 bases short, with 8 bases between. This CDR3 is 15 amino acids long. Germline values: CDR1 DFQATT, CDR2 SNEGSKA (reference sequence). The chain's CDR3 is CSARDPVPTNEKLFF. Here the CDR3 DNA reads TGCAGTGCTAGAGACCCGGTTCCAACTAATGAAAAACTGTTTTTT.

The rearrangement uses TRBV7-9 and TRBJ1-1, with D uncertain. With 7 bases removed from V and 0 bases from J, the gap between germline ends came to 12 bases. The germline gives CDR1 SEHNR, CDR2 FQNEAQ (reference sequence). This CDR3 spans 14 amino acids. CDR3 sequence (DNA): TGTGCCAGCAACGGGGAGGGTTTGAACACTGAAGCTTTCTTT. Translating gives CASNGEGLNTEAFF.

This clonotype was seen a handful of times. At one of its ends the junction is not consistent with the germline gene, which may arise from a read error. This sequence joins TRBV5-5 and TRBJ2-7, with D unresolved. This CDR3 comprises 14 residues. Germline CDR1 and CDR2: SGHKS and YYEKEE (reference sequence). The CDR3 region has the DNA TGTGCCAGCAGCTTACAAGGTAGCTCCTGCGAGCAGTACTTC. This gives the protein CASSLQGSSCEQYF.

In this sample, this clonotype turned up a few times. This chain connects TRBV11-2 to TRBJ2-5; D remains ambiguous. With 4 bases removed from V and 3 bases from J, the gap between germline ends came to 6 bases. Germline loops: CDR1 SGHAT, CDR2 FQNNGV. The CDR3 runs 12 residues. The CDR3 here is CASSSHKETQYF. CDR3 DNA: TGTGCCAGCAGCTCCCATAAAGAGACCCAGTACTTC.

Here the CDR3 reads CASSFARVTQETQYF. The CDR3 nucleotides are TGTGCCAGCAGTTTCGCCAGGGTGACCCAAGAGACCCAGTACTTC. The V call is TRBV28, the J call TRBJ2-5; a possible D gene is TRBD1 (5 bases). CDR3 size: 15 residues. CDR1 is MDHEN, CDR2 SYDVKM, per germline. The V gene lost 3 bases and the J gene lost 1 base, with 12 bases spanning the gap.

As DNA, the CDR3 is TGTGCCAGCAGTGACGTTTTCAGGGCGGGGGACACTGAAGCTTTCTTT. Protein product: CASSDVFRAGDTEAFF. The V and J genes are TRBV6-4 and TRBJ1-1, with D possibly TRBD1 on 5 matching bases. V was trimmed by 2 bases and J by 3 bases, leaving 16 bases between them. Germline CDR1 reads MRHNA; CDR2 reads SNTAGT. The CDR3 has 16 residues.

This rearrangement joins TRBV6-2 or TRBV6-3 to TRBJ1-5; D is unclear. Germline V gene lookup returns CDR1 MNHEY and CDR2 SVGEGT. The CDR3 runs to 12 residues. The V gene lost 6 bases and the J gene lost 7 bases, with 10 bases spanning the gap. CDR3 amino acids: CASSPTAQPQHF. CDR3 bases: TGTGCCAGCAGCCCTACAGCCCAGCCCCAGCATTTT.

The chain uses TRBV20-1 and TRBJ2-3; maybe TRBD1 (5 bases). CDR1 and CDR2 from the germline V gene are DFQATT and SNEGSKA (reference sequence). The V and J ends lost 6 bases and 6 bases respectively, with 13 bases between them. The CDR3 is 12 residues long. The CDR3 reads CSAPDTADTQYF. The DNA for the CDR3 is TGCAGTGCCCCGGACACGGCGGATACGCAGTATTTT.

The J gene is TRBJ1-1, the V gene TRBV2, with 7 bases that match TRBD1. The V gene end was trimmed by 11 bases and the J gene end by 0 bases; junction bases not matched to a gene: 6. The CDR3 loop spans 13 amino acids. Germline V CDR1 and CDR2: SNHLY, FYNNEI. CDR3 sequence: CAGRTGLNTEAFF. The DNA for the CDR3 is TGTGCCGGCCGGACAGGCCTGAACACTGAAGCTTTCTTT.

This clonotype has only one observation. The CDR3 sequence is CSVQIRGRFLEVLADTQYF. In nucleotides, the CDR3 is TGCAGTGTCCAGATACGGGGGAGGTTCCTTGAGGTGTTGGCAGATACGCAGTATTTT. The V and J genes are TRBV20-1 and TRBJ2-3, with D tentatively TRBD2 (6 bases). This CDR3 contains 19 residues. Germline loops: CDR1 DFQATT, CDR2 SNEGSKA (reference sequence). Trimming removed 7 bases from V and 4 bases from J, with 33 bases in between.

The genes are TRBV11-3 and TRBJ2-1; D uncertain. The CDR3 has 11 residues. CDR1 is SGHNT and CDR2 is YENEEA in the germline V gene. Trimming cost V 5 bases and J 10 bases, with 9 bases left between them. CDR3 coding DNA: TGTGCCAGCAGCCCCAGCCGCGAGCAGTTCTTC. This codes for CASSPSREQFF.

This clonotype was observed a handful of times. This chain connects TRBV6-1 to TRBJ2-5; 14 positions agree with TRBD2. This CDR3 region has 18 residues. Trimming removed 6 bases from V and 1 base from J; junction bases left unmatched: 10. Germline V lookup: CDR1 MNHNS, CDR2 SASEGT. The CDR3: CASSPLGLAGGGQETQYF. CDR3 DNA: TGTGCCAGCAGCCCCCTCGGACTAGCGGGGGGCGGCCAAGAGACCCAGTACTTC.

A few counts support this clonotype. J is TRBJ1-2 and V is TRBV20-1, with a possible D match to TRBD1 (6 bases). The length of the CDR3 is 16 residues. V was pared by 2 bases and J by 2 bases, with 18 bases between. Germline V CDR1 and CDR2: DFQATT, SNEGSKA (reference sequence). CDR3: CSARILQGLSNYGYTF. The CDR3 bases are TGCAGTGCTAGAATCTTACAGGGCCTTTCGAACTATGGCTACACCTTC.

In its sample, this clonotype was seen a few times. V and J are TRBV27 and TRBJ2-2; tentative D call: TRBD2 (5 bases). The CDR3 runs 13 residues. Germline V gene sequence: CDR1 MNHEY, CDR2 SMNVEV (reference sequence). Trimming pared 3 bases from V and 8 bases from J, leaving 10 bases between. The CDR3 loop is CASSLEVSGELFF. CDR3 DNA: TGTGCCAGCAGTTTGGAGGTCTCAGGGGAGCTGTTTTTT.

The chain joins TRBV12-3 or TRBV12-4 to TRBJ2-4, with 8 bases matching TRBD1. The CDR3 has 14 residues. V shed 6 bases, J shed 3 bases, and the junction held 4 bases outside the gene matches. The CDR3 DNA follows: TGTGCCAGCAGGACACAGGGGGTCAAAAACATTCAGTACTTC. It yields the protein CASRTQGVKNIQYF.

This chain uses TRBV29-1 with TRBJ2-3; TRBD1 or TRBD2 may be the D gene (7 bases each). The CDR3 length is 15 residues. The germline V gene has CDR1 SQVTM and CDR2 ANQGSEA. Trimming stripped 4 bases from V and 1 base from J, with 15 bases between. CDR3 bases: TGCAGCGTTGGACCCGCAGGGGGGGGCACAGATACGCAGTATTTT. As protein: CSVGPAGGGTDTQYF.

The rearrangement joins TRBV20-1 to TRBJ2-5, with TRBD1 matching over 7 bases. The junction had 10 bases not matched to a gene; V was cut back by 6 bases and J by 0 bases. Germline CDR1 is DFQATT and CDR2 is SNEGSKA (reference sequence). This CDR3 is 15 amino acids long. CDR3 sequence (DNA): TGCAGTGCCAGGGCCGGGACAGAGTACCAAGAGACCCAGTACTTC. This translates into CSARAGTEYQETQYF.

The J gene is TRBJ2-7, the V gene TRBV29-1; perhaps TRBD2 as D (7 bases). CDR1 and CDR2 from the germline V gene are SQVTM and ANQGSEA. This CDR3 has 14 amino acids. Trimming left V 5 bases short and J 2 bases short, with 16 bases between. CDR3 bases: TGCAGCGTTCAGCGGCGGGGGCCTCCCTACGAGCAGTACTTC. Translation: CSVQRRGPPYEQYF.

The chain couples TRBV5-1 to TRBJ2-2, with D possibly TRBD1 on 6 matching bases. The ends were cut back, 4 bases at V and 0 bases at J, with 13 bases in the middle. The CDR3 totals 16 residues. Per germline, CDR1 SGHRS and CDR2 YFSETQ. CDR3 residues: CASSKGDTTNTGELFF. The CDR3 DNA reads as TGCGCCAGCAGCAAAGGGGACACGACGAACACCGGGGAGCTGTTTTTT.

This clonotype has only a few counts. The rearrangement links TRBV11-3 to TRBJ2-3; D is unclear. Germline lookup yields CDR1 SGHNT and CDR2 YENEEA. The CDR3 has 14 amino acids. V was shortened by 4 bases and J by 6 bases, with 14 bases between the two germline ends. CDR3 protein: CASSSLDRRDTQYF. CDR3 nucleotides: TGTGCCAGCAGCTCGTTGGACCGCAGGGATACGCAGTATTTT.

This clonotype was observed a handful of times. The CDR3 is CASSPRTGPLFYGYTF. The CDR3 coding sequence is TGTGCCAGCAGCCCGCGGACAGGACCTCTTTTTTATGGCTACACCTTC. V usage is TRBV7-2 and J usage is TRBJ1-2; 7 bases are a match to TRBD1. From germline, CDR1 is SGHTA and CDR2 FQGNSA. The CDR3 totals 16 residues. The J segment lost 5 bases and the V segment lost 5 bases, leaving 14 bases of the junction unmatched.

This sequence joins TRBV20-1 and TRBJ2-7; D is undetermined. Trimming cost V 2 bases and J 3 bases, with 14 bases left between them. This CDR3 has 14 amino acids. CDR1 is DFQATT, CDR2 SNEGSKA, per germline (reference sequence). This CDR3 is CSARLARRFYEQYF. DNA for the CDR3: TGCAGTGCTAGATTGGCGCGGCGATTCTACGAGCAGTACTTC.

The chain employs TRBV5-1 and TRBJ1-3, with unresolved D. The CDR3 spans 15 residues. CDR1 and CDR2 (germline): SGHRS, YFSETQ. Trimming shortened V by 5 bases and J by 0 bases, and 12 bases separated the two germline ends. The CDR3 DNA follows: TGCGCCAGCAGATTGAGTGCCCTCTCTGGAAACACCATATATTTT. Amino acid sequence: CASRLSALSGNTIYF.

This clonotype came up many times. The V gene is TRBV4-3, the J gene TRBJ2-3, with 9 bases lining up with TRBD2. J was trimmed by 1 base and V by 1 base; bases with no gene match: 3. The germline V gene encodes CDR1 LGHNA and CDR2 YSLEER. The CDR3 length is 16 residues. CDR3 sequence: CASSQVAGEGTDTQYF. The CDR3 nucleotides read TGCGCCAGCAGCCAAGTAGCGGGGGAGGGCACAGATACGCAGTATTTT.

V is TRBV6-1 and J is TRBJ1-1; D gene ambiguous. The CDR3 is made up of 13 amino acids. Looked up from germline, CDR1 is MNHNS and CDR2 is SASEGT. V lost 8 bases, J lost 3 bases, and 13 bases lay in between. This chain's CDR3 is CASLPRSDTEAFF. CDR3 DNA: TGTGCCAGCCTTCCCAGGTCGGACACTGAAGCTTTCTTT.